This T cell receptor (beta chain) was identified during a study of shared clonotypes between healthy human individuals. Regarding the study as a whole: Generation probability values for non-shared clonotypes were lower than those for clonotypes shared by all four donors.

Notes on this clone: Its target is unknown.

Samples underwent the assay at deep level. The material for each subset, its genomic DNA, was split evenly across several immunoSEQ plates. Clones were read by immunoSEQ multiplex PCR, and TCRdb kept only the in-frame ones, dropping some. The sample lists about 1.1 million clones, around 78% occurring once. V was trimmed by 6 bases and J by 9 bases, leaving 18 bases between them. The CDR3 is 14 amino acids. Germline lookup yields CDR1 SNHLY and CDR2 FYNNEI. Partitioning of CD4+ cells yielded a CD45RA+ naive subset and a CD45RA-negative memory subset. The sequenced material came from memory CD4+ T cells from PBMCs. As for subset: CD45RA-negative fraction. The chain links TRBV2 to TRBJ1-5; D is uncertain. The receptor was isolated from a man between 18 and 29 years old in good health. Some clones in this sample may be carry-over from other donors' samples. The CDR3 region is CASSPEAGDMPQHF. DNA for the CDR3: TGTGCCAGCAGCCCGGAGGCAGGCGATATGCCCCAGCATTTT.